The 18 T cell receptor beta chains given below trace back to one sample, sequenced in a study of cytomegalovirus exposure and HLA in healthy donors (dated by TCRdb to about 2017). Library construction relied on the immunoSEQ multiplex PCR assay. The multiplex PCR relied on a mix of 60 forward primers for TCR Vbeta segments and 13 reverse primers for TCR Jbeta segments. Imported from immuneACCESS, the table was reduced by TCRdb to in-frame sequences with V and J called. These copies leave out some clones; in studies compared against another copy, an unresolved V gene accounts for under half, and the cause of the remainder is not known. The sample contains about 130,000 clones, 65% to 80% of them found a single time. The leading ten clones occupy about 1.7% of the sample. Sequenced material: PBMCs. The origin of the receptors is a woman aged 40 to 50 in good health and CMV-seronegative.

The genes are TRBV5-1 and TRBJ1-1; 8 bases map to TRBD1. V lost 2 bases, J lost 3 bases, and 6 bases stayed unmatched. The CDR3 totals 15 residues. Per germline, CDR1 SGHRS and CDR2 YFSETQ. The CDR3: CASSFHQGADTEAFF. CDR3 DNA: TGCGCCAGCAGCTTCCACCAGGGGGCGGACACTGAAGCTTTCTTT.

This chain joins TRBV11-2 and TRBJ2-7; D is undetermined. CDR3 length: 12 amino acids. Germline assignment: CDR1 SGHAT and CDR2 FQNNGV. V gave up 6 bases and J gave up 0 bases, with 6 bases separating them. The CDR3 DNA reads as TGTGCCAGCAGATCTATCTCCTACGAGCAGTACTTC. It codes for CASRSISYEQYF.

The chain links TRBV28 to TRBJ1-6; 7 bases map to TRBD1. The CDR3 is 15 amino acids. The V gene end was trimmed by 5 bases and the J gene end by 8 bases; junction bases not matched to a gene: 9. Germline CDR1 MDHEN, CDR2 SYDVKM. The CDR3 here is CASSPPGQIDSPLHF. CDR3 sequence (DNA): TGTGCCAGCAGTCCTCCGGGACAGATCGATTCACCCCTCCACTTT.

This clone has just one count. The rearrangement links TRBV10-3 to TRBJ2-7; D unclear. The CDR3 runs to 13 residues. The germline V gene has CDR1 ENHRY and CDR2 SYGVKD. The ends were cut back, 7 bases at V and 4 bases at J, with 14 bases in the middle. The CDR3 DNA reads TGTGCCATCACCGTTCCTCCCGTATACGAGCAGTACTTC. Translated: CAITVPPVYEQYF.

This clone came up a few times. The V and J genes are TRBV10-3 and TRBJ1-2; D is uncertain. The CDR3 runs to 15 residues. The germline V and J ends were trimmed by 2 bases and 2 bases, with 12 bases remaining between them. The germline gives CDR1 ENHRY, CDR2 SYGVKD. The CDR3 region is CAISEATTGNYGYTF. The CDR3 DNA follows: TGTGCCATCAGTGAGGCAACCACCGGGAACTATGGCTACACCTTC.

Regarding this clone: The junction does not match germline at one end; this may be a read error. The rearrangement joins TRBV5-1 to TRBJ2-5, with D perhaps TRBD2 (6 bases). Looked up from germline, CDR1 is SGHRS and CDR2 is YFSETQ. This CDR3 has 15 amino acids. CDR3 region: CASILEPGTQGTQYF. The CDR3 nucleotides are TGCGCCAGCATTCTTGAACCCGGGACTCAAGGGACCCAGTACTTC.

This rearrangement joins TRBV28 to TRBJ1-4, with TRBD1 matching 8 bases. The J segment lost 7 bases and the V segment lost 2 bases, leaving 3 bases of the junction unmatched. Germline values: CDR1 MDHEN, CDR2 SYDVKM. This CDR3 spans 14 amino acids. The CDR3 sequence is CASSLGDRREKLFF. The CDR3 region has the DNA TGTGCCAGCAGTTTAGGGGACAGGCGTGAAAAACTGTTTTTT.

This chain's CDR3 is CASGGLAGGQNTQYF. In DNA form, the CDR3 reads TGTGCCAGCGGGGGACTAGCGGGGGGGCAAAATACGCAGTATTTT. The rearrangement uses TRBV19 and TRBJ2-3, with 16 positions matching TRBD2. This CDR3 region has 15 residues. Trimming took 9 bases from V and 7 from J; bases not matched to a gene: 7. Germline loops: CDR1 LNHDA, CDR2 SQIVND (reference sequence).

The rearrangement joins TRBV6-4 to TRBJ1-2; 7 bases match TRBD1. The CDR3 is 14 amino acids. Per germline, CDR1 MRHNA and CDR2 SNTAGT. Germline trimming cut 2 bases from V and 7 bases from J; bases unmatched to any gene: 7. The CDR3 bases are TGTGCCAGCAGTGACCCAGACAGGGCGGCTGGCTACACCTTC. This sequence encodes CASSDPDRAAGYTF.

The V call is TRBV5-1, the J call TRBJ1-6; D perhaps matches TRBD1 (6 bases). Germline V gene sequence: CDR1 SGHRS, CDR2 YFSETQ. The ends were cut back, 4 bases at V and 6 bases at J, with 17 bases in the middle. The CDR3 has 16 amino acids. The CDR3: CASSPLGDTFNSPLHF. The CDR3 DNA reads TGCGCCAGCAGCCCATTAGGGGACACCTTTAATTCACCCCTCCACTTT.

The chain recombines TRBV30 with TRBJ1-2; a possible D gene is TRBD1 (5 bases). The CDR3 totals 11 residues. The V end lost 8 bases, the J end lost 7 bases, and 14 bases lay between the germline ends. Germline V gives CDR1 GTSNPN, CDR2 SVGIG (reference sequence). This CDR3 is CAGPTGGGYTF. The CDR3 DNA reads as TGTGCCGGACCTACCGGGGGTGGCTACACCTTC.

The chain couples TRBV30 to TRBJ2-5; D may be TRBD1 (6 bases). Germline-derived CDR1 and CDR2 are GTSNPN and SVGIG (reference sequence). With 8 bases removed from V and 5 bases from J, the gap between germline ends came to 12 bases. CDR3 length equals 11 residues. CDR3 sequence: CARQVLETQYF. The CDR3 DNA sequence: TGTGCCAGACAGGTCTTGGAGACCCAGTACTTC.

The chain has TRBV5-1 and TRBJ1-3; 7 bases agree with TRBD1. J gave up 1 base and V 4 bases, and 5 bases lay outside the gene matches. Looked up from germline, CDR1 is SGHRS and CDR2 is YFSETQ. The CDR3 covers 15 residues. The CDR3 DNA sequence: TGCGCCAGCAGCCCCCTACAGGGGTCTGGAAACACCATATATTTT. Protein product: CASSPLQGSGNTIYF.

As to this clone: At one end, the junction sequence differs from germline, possibly due to a read error. The rearrangement links TRBV30 to TRBJ2-7; D is possibly TRBD2 (8 bases). From germline, CDR1 is GTSNPN and CDR2 SVGIG (reference sequence). This CDR3 is built from 13 residues. The CDR3 coding sequence is TGTGCCTGGAGTTCGACGGGGGGGGACAGTGTGAACTTC. Amino acids: CAWSSTGGDSVNF.

The gene calls are TRBV19 and TRBJ2-2; 14 nucleotides match TRBD2. The CDR3 contains 17 residues. Germline V gene data show CDR1 as LNHDA and CDR2 as SQIVND (reference sequence). The V gene end was trimmed by 4 bases and the J gene end by 5 bases; junction bases not matched to a gene: 6. Here the CDR3 reads CASSTGTSGSRTGELFF. Here the CDR3 DNA reads TGTGCCAGTAGTACCGGGACTAGCGGGAGCAGGACCGGGGAGCTGTTTTTT.

The chain carries TRBV28 and TRBJ1-1, with TRBD1 as a possible D gene (5 bases). Trimming left V 6 bases short and J 1 base short, with 12 bases between. CDR1 is MDHEN and CDR2 is SYDVKM in the germline V gene. The CDR3 loop spans 14 amino acids. CDR3 residues: CASREAGKNTEAFF. CDR3 bases: TGTGCCAGCAGGGAAGCAGGGAAGAACACTGAAGCTTTCTTT. The whole variable domain, remainder taken from reference TRBV28 and TRBJ1-1, is DVKVTQSSRYLVKRTGEKVFLECVQDMDHENMFWYRQDPGLGLRLIYFSYDVKMKEKGDIPEGYSVSREKKERFSLILESASTNQTSMYLCASREAGKNTEAFFGQGTRLTVV.

This chain links TRBV10-2 with TRBJ2-2, with 12 bases fitting TRBD1. The ends lost 10 bases at V and 8 bases at J; junction bases unmatched: 14. CDR3 length equals 16 residues. The V gene's germline CDR1 is WSHSY and CDR2 SAAADI. For the CDR3, the DNA is TGCGCCACACCCGGGACAGGGGGCCCCTCAGGAGGGGAGCTGTTTTTT. It specifies CATPGTGGPSGGELFF.

V is TRBV27 and J is TRBJ1-1, with no clear D. This CDR3 comprises 13 residues. V gave up 1 base and J gave up 7 bases, with 10 bases separating them. Germline-derived CDR1 and CDR2 are MNHEY and SMNVEV (reference sequence). CDR3 protein: CASSLLRHDEAFF. The CDR3 bases are TGTGCCAGCAGTTTATTGAGACACGATGAAGCTTTCTTT.